Below, 24 T cell receptor beta chains from the same sample are listed, as sequenced in a study of T-cell memory formation after mild COVID-19. TCRdb re-derived calls from the 5' RACE reads in MiXCR, one entry per CDR3 protein. This table holds 350,000 to 450,000 distinct CDR3 sequences, about 15% found once. The sample was PBMCs or a T cell subset sorted from them (not recorded which). The receptors were sampled from a man between 18 and 29 years old who had mild COVID-19 (a few samples of this study predate the infection). Cell type and time point are not known.

The rearrangement links TRBV5-1 to TRBJ2-2, with TRBD2 as a possible D gene (6 bases). This CDR3 is built from 15 residues. V lost 3 bases and J 1 base, leaving 10 bases between the germline ends. Germline values: CDR1 SGHRS, CDR2 YFSETQ. The CDR3 bases are TGCGCCAGCAGCTCGCGGGGCCTGAACACCGGGGAGCTGTTTTTT. Amino acid sequence: CASSSRGLNTGELFF.

CDR3 residues: CASELRGGRDTQYF. The CDR3, as DNA: TGTGCCAGTGAACTTCGGGGGGGCCGGGATACGCAGTATTTT. V and J are TRBV19 and TRBJ2-3; TRBD2 aligns across 8 bases. This CDR3 is built from 14 residues. The germline V gene has CDR1 LNHDA and CDR2 SQIVND (reference sequence). The V segment lost 8 bases and the J segment 6 bases; nucleotides outside the gene matches: 10.

This clonotype was seen a few times. The gene calls are TRBV3-1 and TRBJ2-1; D might be TRBD2 (5 bases). V lost 7 bases, J lost 4 bases, and 5 bases lay in between. Germline-derived CDR1 and CDR2 are LGHDT and YNNKEL (reference sequence). The CDR3 has 11 amino acids. The DNA of the CDR3 is TGTGCCAGCACGGGGTACAATGAGCAGTTCTTC. Protein: CASTGYNEQFF.

This clonotype was seen a few times. This chain joins TRBV7-9 and TRBJ1-2; TRBD1 agrees at 11 bases. V was clipped by 4 bases and J by 14 bases; unmatched bases: 18. This CDR3 spans 16 amino acids. Germline V lookup: CDR1 SEHNR, CDR2 FQNEAQ (reference sequence). The CDR3 here is CASSSVGTGGRSSLTF. CDR3 DNA sequence: TGTGCCAGCAGCTCGGTCGGGACAGGGGGTAGGTCGAGCCTGACCTTC.

Only a few counts were recorded for this clonotype. V and J are TRBV6-5 and TRBJ2-5; 12 bases are shared with TRBD2. This CDR3 is built from 16 residues. V gave up 6 bases and J gave up 5 bases; unmatched junction bases: 10. Germline V lookup: CDR1 MNHEY, CDR2 SVGAGI. The CDR3: CASRTLAGGRWETQYF. As DNA, the CDR3 is TGTGCCAGCAGAACCCTAGCGGGGGGGCGCTGGGAGACCCAGTACTTC.

This chain uses TRBV5-8 with TRBJ1-2, with 9 bases fitting TRBD1. Germline trimming cut 2 bases from V and 4 bases from J; bases unmatched to any gene: 6. CDR1 is SGHTS, CDR2 YDEGEE, per germline. The CDR3 loop spans 15 amino acids. This CDR3 is CASSFRDRAAYGYTF. The CDR3 coding sequence is TGTGCCAGCAGCTTCCGGGACAGGGCCGCCTATGGCTACACCTTC.

The chain carries TRBV7-2 and TRBJ2-3; D is possibly TRBD1 (5 bases). The V gene lost 7 bases and the J gene lost 1 base, with 15 bases spanning the gap. The CDR3 has 15 residues. The germline V gene has CDR1 SGHTA and CDR2 FQGNSA. The CDR3 DNA sequence: TGTGCCAGCACCCCTAGGGAAGGGGGCACAGATACGCAGTATTTT. This codes for CASTPREGGTDTQYF.

This clonotype was counted only a few times. V and J are TRBV27 and TRBJ1-2; D is undetermined. The ends were cut back, 3 bases at V and 3 bases at J, with 11 bases in the middle. From germline, CDR1 is MNHEY and CDR2 SMNVEV (reference sequence). The CDR3 sequence is 14 residues long. The CDR3 spells CASSFSAAYYGYTF. CDR3 in DNA: TGTGCCAGCAGTTTTTCTGCAGCTTACTATGGCTACACCTTC.

The chain is built from TRBV24-1 and TRBJ2-3; D may match TRBD1 or TRBD2 (5 bases each). Trimming left V 10 bases short and J 4 bases short, with 17 bases between. In germline, CDR1 is KGHDR, CDR2 SFDVKD. The CDR3 runs to 14 residues. The CDR3 reads CATRSGQGADTQYF. The CDR3 DNA is TGTGCCACAAGATCAGGGCAGGGAGCAGATACGCAGTATTTT.

The DNA of the CDR3 is TGTGCCAGCAGCCTCGAGGGGTTCTACGAGCAGTACTTC. Translated: CASSLEGFYEQYF. This chain joins TRBV7-9 and TRBJ2-7, with D perhaps assigned TRBD1 or TRBD2 (5 bases each). The CDR3 spans 13 residues. V lost 5 bases and J lost 3, with 11 bases in between. Germline V CDR1 and CDR2: SEHNR, FQNEAQ (reference sequence).

The rearrangement uses TRBV5-5 and TRBJ2-2; 8 bases are shared with TRBD1. This CDR3 is built from 16 residues. Losses at the gene ends were 3 bases for V and 1 base for J; bases not matched to a gene: 5. Germline lookup yields CDR1 SGHKS and CDR2 YYEKEE (reference sequence). This CDR3 is CASSSQGAMNTGELFF. The CDR3, as DNA: TGTGCCAGCAGCTCCCAGGGGGCGATGAACACCGGGGAGCTGTTTTTT.

The chain links TRBV7-2 to TRBJ2-5, with 10 bases lining up with TRBD2. The J segment lost 5 bases and the V segment lost 1 base, leaving 4 bases of the junction unmatched. Germline-derived CDR1 and CDR2 are SGHTA and FQGNSA. CDR3 length: 15 residues. This CDR3 reads CASSLGAGGLETQYF. The CDR3, as DNA: TGTGCCAGCAGCTTAGGAGCGGGGGGGCTGGAGACCCAGTACTTC.

The V call is TRBV7-2, the J call TRBJ2-3, with 8 bases that match TRBD2. Per the germline V gene, CDR1 is SGHTA and CDR2 is FQGNSA. CDR3 length: 14 residues. The J segment lost 6 bases and the V segment lost 1 base, leaving 3 bases of the junction unmatched. In DNA form, the CDR3 reads TGTGCCAGCAGCTTAGGCGGGGGGCTTGATACGCAGTATTTT. Residues: CASSLGGGLDTQYF.

This clonotype came up a few times. This chain uses TRBV4-1 with TRBJ1-1, with D unresolved. V lost 0 bases, J lost 2 bases, and 13 bases lay in between. Germline-derived CDR1 and CDR2 are MGHRA and YSYEKL. There are 16 residues in the CDR3. The CDR3 protein is CASSQERPARNTEAFF. CDR3 sequence (DNA): TGCGCCAGCAGCCAAGAGCGCCCAGCGAGAAACACTGAAGCTTTCTTT.

This chain links TRBV9 with TRBJ2-2; D is perhaps TRBD1 (5 bases). This CDR3 comprises 16 residues. Germline CDR1 and CDR2: SGDLS and YYNGEE. Trimming cost V 7 bases and J 2 bases, with 18 bases left between them. The CDR3 is CASSEQGGINTGELFF. The DNA for the CDR3 is TGTGCCAGCTCGGAGCAGGGTGGGATAAACACCGGGGAGCTGTTTTTT.

This clonotype was recorded a few times. V is TRBV15 and J is TRBJ2-2; D call uncertain. CDR1 is LNHNV and CDR2 is YYDKDF in the germline V gene (reference sequence). The CDR3 consists of 20 residues. V lost 0 bases and J lost 0, with 20 bases in between. The CDR3 sequence: CATSRDSQTLPGPNTGELFF. The CDR3 nucleotides read TGTGCCACCAGCAGAGATAGTCAGACACTCCCGGGCCCGAACACCGGGGAGCTGTTTTTT.

CDR3 amino acids: CASSIASYNEQFF. The CDR3 DNA follows: TGTGCCAGTAGTATCGCCTCCTACAATGAGCAGTTCTTC. The gene calls are TRBV19 and TRBJ2-1; unclear D gene. The ends were cut back, 3 bases at V and 0 bases at J, with 3 bases in the middle. This CDR3 contains 13 residues. From germline, CDR1 is LNHDA and CDR2 SQIVND (reference sequence).

In its sample, this clonotype was seen a few times. One end of the junction varies from germline; a read error may be responsible. V and J are TRBV6-5 and TRBJ1-4; D gene unclear. CDR1 MNHEY and CDR2 SVGAGI come from the germline V gene. The CDR3 extends over 12 amino acids. The CDR3 protein is CASGPRNGKLFF. For the CDR3, the DNA is TGTGCCAGCGGTCCCCGGAATGGAAAACTGTTTTTT.

This clonotype was detected a few times. The V and J genes are TRBV9 and TRBJ2-7; no reliable D call. V gave up 0 bases and J gave up 2 bases, with 9 bases separating them. The CDR3 has 14 amino acids. Per the germline V gene, CDR1 is SGDLS and CDR2 is YYNGEE. The CDR3 loop is CASSVAGTTYEQYF. The DNA for the CDR3 is TGTGCCAGCAGCGTAGCAGGCACAACCTACGAGCAGTACTTC.

This sequence joins TRBV5-1 and TRBJ1-1; D is unresolved. Germline V CDR1 and CDR2: SGHRS, YFSETQ. Trimming removed 0 bases from V and 1 base from J, with 10 bases in between. The CDR3 runs to 15 residues. CDR3 residues: CASSLVTGPNTEAFF. The CDR3 bases are TGCGCCAGCAGCTTGGTTACTGGCCCGAACACTGAAGCTTTCTTT.

A few counts support this clonotype. CDR3 DNA sequence: TGTGCCAGCAGCCAGGGACTGGAGGGGACTGAAGCTTTCTTT. It yields the protein CASSQGLEGTEAFF. This rearrangement joins TRBV4-2 to TRBJ1-1; weak D call: TRBD1 (5 bases). This CDR3 region has 14 residues. CDR1 is LGHNA and CDR2 is YNFKEQ in the germline V gene. V lost 3 bases to trimming and J lost 5 bases, with 13 bases between them.

This clonotype was recorded at least ten times. The chain recombines TRBV20-1 with TRBJ2-7; no clear D gene. The CDR3 sequence is 14 residues long. Germline V CDR1 and CDR2: DFQATT, SNEGSKA (reference sequence). Trimming left V 1 base short and J 4 bases short, with 14 bases between. In DNA form, the CDR3 reads TGCAGTGCTAGAGGCACTACCGAAAAATACGAGCAGTACGTC. Protein: CSARGTTEKYEQYV.

The chain couples TRBV20-1 to TRBJ2-1, with 10 bases matching TRBD1. Germline loops: CDR1 DFQATT, CDR2 SNEGSKA (reference sequence). V dropped 6 bases and J dropped 2; count of bases not matched to a gene: 10. This CDR3 has 16 residues. DNA of the CDR3: TGCAGTGCGACGGACAGGGGGGGCTCCACCTACAATGAGCAGTTCTTC. It is translated as CSATDRGGSTYNEQFF.

The V gene is TRBV5-1, the J gene TRBJ2-7; D uncertain. The CDR3 consists of 14 residues. V was clipped by 0 bases and J by 7 bases, with 14 bases between them. The germline V gene has CDR1 SGHRS and CDR2 YFSETQ. CDR3 nucleotides: TGCGCCAGCAGCTTGGGGGCCAGGCTCGGGGAGCAGTACTTC. Its translation is CASSLGARLGEQYF.